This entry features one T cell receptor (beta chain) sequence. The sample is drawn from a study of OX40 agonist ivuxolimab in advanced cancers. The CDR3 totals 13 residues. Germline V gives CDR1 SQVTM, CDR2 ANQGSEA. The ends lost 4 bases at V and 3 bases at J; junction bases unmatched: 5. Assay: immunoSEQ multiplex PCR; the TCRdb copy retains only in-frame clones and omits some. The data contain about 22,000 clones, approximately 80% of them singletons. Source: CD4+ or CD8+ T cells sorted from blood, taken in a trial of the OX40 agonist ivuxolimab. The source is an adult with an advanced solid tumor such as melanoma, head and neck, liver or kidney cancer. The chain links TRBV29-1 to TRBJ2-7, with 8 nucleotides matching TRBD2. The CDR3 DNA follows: TGCAGCGTTGGAACCGGGACTAGCTACGAGCAGTACTTC. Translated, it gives CSVGTGTSYEQYF.